This paragraph covers one T cell receptor (beta chain) sequence. Its antigen is not known. The data derive from a study of Ad26.COV2.S vaccination and SARS-CoV-2 variants. Study-level background: The authors gave Ad26.COV2.S intramuscularly, either once or twice 56 days apart.

Assay: immunoSEQ multiplex PCR; the TCRdb copy retains only in-frame clones and omits some. The sample yields more than 350,000 clones, around nine tenths seen once. Treatment indicated: around 19 received Ad26.COV2.S at low or high dose, single or two shots; about 5 received placebo; per-sample allocation not given. After the first vaccine or placebo injection, samples were drawn on day 63. Germline CDR1 is SGDLS and CDR2 is YYNGEE. The CDR3 is 15 amino acids. Trimming at V came to 4 bases and at J to 5 bases, leaving 6 bases not matched to a gene. Whole-study results and caveats: Following vaccination, spike-specific CD8+ and CD4+ T cell responses reportedly exhibited substantial breadth.

Material: peripheral blood, obtained in a trial of Ad26.COV2.S vaccine versus placebo. This rearrangement joins TRBV9 to TRBJ2-1; 10 nucleotides agree with TRBD1. The sequence derives from a person between 18 and 60 years old who received the Ad26.COV2.S COVID-19 vaccine or a placebo. CDR3 DNA: TGTGCCAGCAGCACCCGACAGGGGGCCAACAATGAGCAGTTCTTC. This sequence encodes CASSTRQGANNEQFF.